The subject of this entry is one T cell receptor (beta chain). Its target is unknown. Here immunoSEQ multiplex PCR was the method, and the copy in TCRdb shows in-frame clones only, minus some. The sample consists of more than 95,000 clones, around 92% of them appearing once. These data belong to a study of OX40 agonist ivuxolimab in advanced cancers. In the study overall: Ivuxolimab, an agonist antibody against OX40 (CD134), was given to patients. The dose-escalation group included hepatocellular carcinoma, melanoma, renal cell carcinoma and head and neck cancer. Three individuals attained partial responses, comprising one hepatocellular carcinoma case and two cutaneous melanoma cases.

Germline loops: CDR1 MNHEY, CDR2 SMNVEV (reference sequence). V was cut by 2 bases and J by 2 bases, with 10 bases left in between. This CDR3 is 14 amino acids long. Notes on the study in general: Antigen specificity of clonally expanded peripheral T cells was not established.

V and J are TRBV27 and TRBJ2-7; no definite D call. The sample was CD4+ or CD8+ T cells sorted from blood, taken in a trial of the OX40 agonist ivuxolimab. This sequence originates from an adult with an advanced solid tumor such as melanoma, head and neck, liver or kidney cancer. The CDR3 bases are TGTGCCAGCAGTTTAGCTCTAAGGGCCTACGAGCAGTACTTC. This translates into CASSLALRAYEQYF.